The 23 T cell receptor beta chains below all came from one sample that was sequenced in a study of shared clonotypes between healthy human individuals. This table comes from immunoSEQ multiplex PCR, and its TCRdb copy is limited to in-frame clones, with some not included. The sample includes hundreds of thousands of clones, about two thirds of them seen just once. Sequencing input: memory CD4+ T cells sorted from blood. Regarding subset: CD45RA-negative fraction. These receptors came from a woman aged 30 to 39 in good health.

This chain uses TRBV4-2 with TRBJ2-7; D could derive from TRBD1 or TRBD2 (5 bases each). The CDR3 loop spans 15 amino acids. The V gene lost 7 bases and the J gene lost 7 bases, with 23 bases spanning the gap. From germline, CDR1 is LGHNA and CDR2 YNFKEQ. CDR3 residues: CASTSSRDPTGEQYF. The CDR3 DNA is TGTGCCAGCACCTCAAGCCGGGACCCAACGGGGGAGCAGTACTTC.

As concerns this clone: A much larger clone sits a single nucleotide away, making a read error possible. V is TRBV2 and J is TRBJ2-7, with 8 bases aligning to TRBD1. This CDR3 has 12 amino acids. Germline V gives CDR1 SNHLY, CDR2 FYNNEI. The junction had 3 bases not matched to a gene; V was cut back by 6 bases and J by 5 bases. CDR3: CASSSTGDEQYF. The CDR3 nucleotides read TGTGCCAGCAGCTCGACAGGGGACGAGCAGTACTTC.

This rearrangement joins TRBV27 to TRBJ1-2; tentatively, D is TRBD1 (5 bases). V was pared by 5 bases and J by 2 bases, with 9 bases between. CDR3 length equals 13 residues. Germline CDR1 MNHEY, CDR2 SMNVEV (reference sequence). The DNA for the CDR3 is TGTGCCAGCAGTCCGGGGCCGAACTATGGCTACACCTTC. Translation: CASSPGPNYGYTF.

In this sample, this clone turned up once. A much larger clone lies one base from this, so it may be a read error. At the DNA level, this CDR3 is encoded by other sequences in the same sample as well. V and J are TRBV10-1 and TRBJ2-2; D perhaps matches TRBD1 (5 bases). From germline, CDR1 is WNHNN and CDR2 SYGVQD (reference sequence). V lost 5 bases to trimming and J lost 1 base, with 5 bases between them. The CDR3 has 13 residues. The CDR3 DNA is TGCGCCAGCAGTACAGGGAACACCGGGGAGCTGTTTTTT. The encoded protein is CASSTGNTGELFF.

V usage is TRBV11-1 and J usage is TRBJ2-7, with D perhaps assigned TRBD1 or TRBD2 (5 bases each). The CDR3 sequence is 16 residues long. V was pared by 5 bases and J by 0 bases, with 17 bases between. Per germline, CDR1 SGHAT and CDR2 FQDESV (reference sequence). The CDR3 DNA sequence: TGTGCCAGCAGCCGTGCTCCGGGACGCAGCTCCTACGAGCAGTACTTC. This codes for CASSRAPGRSSYEQYF.

The chain has TRBV10-2 and TRBJ2-7; 8 bases agree with TRBD2. The germline V gene has CDR1 WSHSY and CDR2 SAAADI. This CDR3 is built from 14 residues. V lost 8 bases, J lost 0 bases, and 6 bases stayed unmatched. CDR3 residues: CASRVAGLSYEQYF. The CDR3 DNA follows: TGCGCCAGCCGGGTAGCGGGGCTCTCCTACGAGCAGTACTTC.

The rearrangement uses TRBV7-6 and TRBJ2-3; no clear D gene. The V end was cut by 8 bases, the J end by 2 bases, with 17 bases between. CDR3 length equals 15 residues. CDR1 and CDR2 from the germline V gene are SGHVS and FNYEAQ. CDR3 sequence reads: CASASSPPPTDTQYF. In DNA form, the CDR3 reads TGTGCCAGCGCGAGTTCCCCTCCCCCCACAGATACGCAGTATTTT.

This chain uses TRBV5-6 with TRBJ2-7; 10 bases fit TRBD2. Germline values: CDR1 SGHDT, CDR2 YYEEEE. This CDR3 spans 15 amino acids. V was clipped by 7 bases and J by 3 bases; unmatched bases: 10. This CDR3 reads CASGSRGLADYEQYF. Here the CDR3 DNA reads TGTGCCAGCGGAAGCCGCGGACTAGCGGACTACGAGCAGTACTTC.

CDR3 residues: CASSPRGSGFINEQFF. The CDR3 DNA sequence: TGTGCCAGCAGTCCCAGGGGGAGCGGGTTCATCAATGAGCAGTTCTTC. The V call is TRBV28, the J call TRBJ2-1, with D possibly TRBD1 on 7 matching bases. There are 16 residues in the CDR3. V lost 5 bases and J 6 bases, leaving 20 bases between the germline ends. CDR1 is MDHEN, CDR2 SYDVKM, per germline.

The chain employs TRBV4-1 and TRBJ1-2, with D perhaps TRBD1 (5 bases). Germline lookup yields CDR1 MGHRA and CDR2 YSYEKL. Trimming removed 2 bases from V and 6 bases from J, with 10 bases in between. The CDR3 totals 13 residues. Here the CDR3 DNA reads TGCGCCAGCAGCCAACCGGGGGAGGATGGCTACACCTTC. Amino acids: CASSQPGEDGYTF.

This chain joins TRBV25-1 and TRBJ2-3; TRBD2 matches at 10 bases. J was trimmed by 6 bases and V by 1 base; bases with no gene match: 13. Germline lookup yields CDR1 MGHDK and CDR2 SYGVNS. The CDR3 has 18 residues. CDR3 sequence (DNA): TGTGCCAGCAGTGAATTTCGTAGGGCTAGCGGGAGCGATGATACGCAGTATTTT. Its protein is CASSEFRRASGSDDTQYF.

V is TRBV11-2 and J is TRBJ1-2, with D tentatively TRBD1 (5 bases). This CDR3 comprises 14 residues. The germline V gene encodes CDR1 SGHAT and CDR2 FQNNGV. The ends were cut back, 1 base at V and 2 bases at J, with 8 bases in the middle. The CDR3 protein is CASSLGDRNYGYTF. The DNA of the CDR3 is TGTGCCAGCAGCTTAGGAGACAGAAACTATGGCTACACCTTC.

The chain couples TRBV2 to TRBJ2-5, with D possibly being TRBD1 (6 bases). Trimming stripped 8 bases from V and 5 bases from J, with 9 bases between. Germline V lookup: CDR1 SNHLY, CDR2 FYNNEI. CDR3 length: 11 amino acids. The DNA of the CDR3 is TGTGCCAGCTCCCAGGGGGAGACCCAGTACTTC. Protein: CASSQGETQYF.

As regards this clone: Other DNA sequences within the sample encode an identical CDR3. The chain uses TRBV5-1 and TRBJ1-2; no definite D call. The CDR3 loop spans 13 amino acids. Germline V gene sequence: CDR1 SGHRS, CDR2 YFSETQ. V was trimmed by 0 bases and J by 5 bases, leaving 8 bases between them. The CDR3, as DNA: TGCGCCAGCAGCTTGGAAGGTAGTTATGGCTACACCTTC. It encodes CASSLEGSYGYTF.

This clone was observed a few times. This chain joins TRBV25-1 and TRBJ2-2; 8 bases map to TRBD2. The CDR3 covers 17 residues. Trimming cost V 3 bases and J 5 bases; bases outside gene matches: 11. CDR1 is MGHDK, CDR2 SYGVNS, per germline. The CDR3 DNA sequence: TGTGCCAGCAGTGATCCCCTTTACGGGAGGGATACCGGGGAGCTGTTTTTT. Translation gives CASSDPLYGRDTGELFF.

The V and J genes are TRBV6-5 and TRBJ1-5; possible D gene TRBD1, 5 bases. Between the trimmed V and J ends, which lost 8 bases and 3 bases, there was a span of 11 bases. There are 13 residues in the CDR3. Germline V gene data show CDR1 as MNHEY and CDR2 as SVGAGI. CDR3 DNA: TGTGCCAGCTCCAGGGTTGACAATCAGCCCCAGCATTTT. Translation gives CASSRVDNQPQHF.

The rearrangement uses TRBV28 and TRBJ2-7; 10 bases are a match to TRBD2. The CDR3 is 13 amino acids. V dropped 6 bases and J dropped 3; count of bases not matched to a gene: 2. Germline-derived CDR1 and CDR2 are MDHEN and SYDVKM. The CDR3 region has the DNA TGTGCCAGCAGGGGGACTAGCGACTACGAGCAGTACTTC. As protein: CASRGTSDYEQYF.

The V and J genes are TRBV27 and TRBJ1-1; D unresolved. CDR3 length equals 14 residues. Germline V gene data show CDR1 as MNHEY and CDR2 as SMNVEV (reference sequence). V was trimmed by 5 bases and J by 0 bases, leaving 10 bases between them. CDR3 region: CASSNLGLNTEAFF. In DNA form, the CDR3 reads TGTGCCAGCAGTAACCTTGGGCTGAACACTGAAGCTTTCTTT.

This clone was detected only a few times. The chain has TRBV5-1 and TRBJ1-3; D is unclear. CDR3 length equals 17 residues. Germline V lookup: CDR1 SGHRS, CDR2 YFSETQ. Trimming left V 4 bases short and J 0 bases short, with 17 bases between. CDR3 sequence (DNA): TGCGCCAGCAGCCCCCTTTCTCGGGCTTCCTCTGGAAACACCATATATTTT. It is translated as CASSPLSRASSGNTIYF. The full variable domain, its missing parts supplied by reference TRBV5-1 and TRBJ1-3, is KAGVTQTPRYLIKTRGQQVTLSCSPISGHRSVSWYQQTPGQGLQFLFEYFSETQRNKGNFPGRFSGRQFSNSRSEMNVSTLELGDSALYLCASSPLSRASSGNTIYFGEGSWLTVV.

This clone was recorded at least ten times. V usage is TRBV6-4 and J usage is TRBJ1-5; the D is unclear. V lost 5 bases and J 7 bases, leaving 6 bases between the germline ends. This CDR3 has 11 residues. Germline V lookup: CDR1 MRHNA, CDR2 SNTAGT. The CDR3: CASSIVQPQHF. The DNA for the CDR3 is TGTGCCAGCAGTATTGTGCAGCCCCAGCATTTT.

This clone occurred many times. This chain uses TRBV6-5 with TRBJ2-7; 14 nucleotides match TRBD2. The CDR3 has 12 residues. V lost 11 bases and J lost 7; bases outside the gene matches: 4. Per germline, CDR1 MNHEY and CDR2 SVGAGI. The CDR3 sequence is CAERTSGGEQYF. The CDR3 DNA reads as TGTGCCGAGCGGACTAGCGGGGGGGAGCAGTACTTC.

This chain joins TRBV25-1 and TRBJ2-1; 8 bases are a match to TRBD2. V was pared by 1 base and J by 7 bases, with 9 bases of the junction left unmatched. This CDR3 is 16 amino acids long. In germline, CDR1 is MGHDK, CDR2 SYGVNS. The CDR3 loop is CASSESQRERWNEQFF. CDR3 bases: TGTGCCAGCAGTGAATCGCAGCGGGAGAGGTGGAATGAGCAGTTCTTC.

This chain links TRBV19 with TRBJ2-3; 9 bases map to TRBD2. Germline V lookup: CDR1 LNHDA, CDR2 SQIVND (reference sequence). With 4 bases clipped from V and 5 bases from J, the junction kept 13 bases outside the gene matches. The CDR3 runs to 17 residues. Here the CDR3 reads CASSTLVAGGKGDTQYF. CDR3 nucleotides: TGTGCCAGTAGTACCCTGGTGGCGGGAGGGAAAGGAGATACGCAGTATTTT. The full variable domain, its missing parts supplied by reference TRBV19 and TRBJ2-3, is DGGITQSPKYLFRKEGQNVTLSCEQNLNHDAMYWYRQDPGQGLRLIYYSQIVNDFQKGDIAEGYSVSREKKESFPLTVTSAQKNPTAFYLCASSTLVAGGKGDTQYFGPGTRLTVL.